The 2 T cell receptor beta chains listed next were all sequenced from one sample in a study of response to subunit inactivated influenza vaccine. MiXCR was run by TCRdb on the RT-PCR reads, yielding one entry per CDR3 protein. The sample has more than 450,000 distinct CDR3 sequences; approximately 10% are singletons. The data also belong to a second study, concerning T cells expressing NK-cell markers. That paper adds: 5'RACE template switching built TCR beta cDNA with unique molecular identifiers.

This specimen consisted of PBMCs from blood, obtained on the day of vaccination. The receptors were gathered from a man aged 50-60 years who received an inactivated influenza vaccine.

The rearrangement links TRBV20-1 to TRBJ2-5; D may be TRBD2 (6 bases). V dropped 8 bases and J dropped 1 base, with 17 bases sitting between them. CDR3 length equals 14 residues. Looked up from germline, CDR1 is DFQATT and CDR2 is SNEGSKA (reference sequence). The CDR3 nucleotides read TGCAGTTCCCAGACTAGTGATCTCCAAGAGACCCAGTACTTC. Translated: CSSQTSDLQETQYF.

This clonotype was counted between two and nine times. This chain connects TRBV10-3 to TRBJ2-1; 15 nucleotides line up with TRBD2. Germline CDR1 is ENHRY and CDR2 is SYGVKD. The CDR3 has 17 amino acids. The junction had 5 bases not matched to a gene; V was cut back by 4 bases and J by 4 bases. The CDR3 nucleotides are TGTGCCATCAGTGCGGTGGGGACTAGCGGGGGGTACAATGAGCAGTTCTTC. Translated: CAISAVGTSGGYNEQFF.